This entry lists 28 T cell receptor beta chains sequenced from one sample in a study of blood T cell repertoires in COVID-19 (TCRdb year 2020). Libraries were made using the immunoSEQ multiplex PCR assay. The source is immuneACCESS, and TCRdb retained only in-frame sequences with V and J called. Part of the clones is not carried over; for the studies checked, unresolved V genes explain less than half of this, and the remainder is unexplained. For this sample the table gives about 300,000 clones, of which over 75% were detected only once. The ten top clones hold more than 10% of the sample. Source material: peripheral blood. These receptor sequences come from a human donor in a cohort sampled during active COVID-19.

There are a few counts of this clone. V and J are TRBV4-1 and TRBJ1-1; D unclear. The CDR3 runs 15 residues. Germline CDR1 is MGHRA and CDR2 is YSYEKL. Between the trimmed V and J ends, which lost 2 bases and 0 bases, there was a span of 10 bases. The CDR3 coding sequence is TGCGCCAGCAGCCAATTTACAGAGATGAACACTGAAGCTTTCTTT. It encodes CASSQFTEMNTEAFF.

V usage is TRBV19 and J usage is TRBJ2-3, with TRBD2 as a possible D gene (6 bases). CDR1 and CDR2 (germline): LNHDA, SQIVND (reference sequence). Deletions cut 3 bases from V and 0 bases from J, with 10 bases between. The CDR3 has 15 residues. The CDR3, as DNA: TGTGCCAGTAGTATGCGGCGGGGCAGCACAGATACGCAGTATTTT. It encodes CASSMRRGSTDTQYF.

The gene calls are TRBV4-1 and TRBJ2-6, with TRBD1 as a possible D gene (6 bases). Germline V lookup: CDR1 MGHRA, CDR2 YSYEKL. The CDR3 is 18 residues long. The V and J ends lost 1 base and 3 bases respectively, with 16 bases between them. The CDR3 DNA sequence: TGCGCCAGCAGCCAAGCACAGGGACAACTCCTTGGGGCCAACGTCCTGACTTTC. It yields the protein CASSQAQGQLLGANVLTF.

This clone was picked up one time. J is TRBJ1-4 and V is TRBV21-1; TRBD1 is taken as the D call from the table, unchecked against the DNA. TRBV21-1 is recorded as a pseudogene. This CDR3 has 19 residues. CDR3 in DNA: TGTGCCAGCAGCAACTTTCCGACAGGGCATCTTTCAACTAATGAAAAACTGTTTTTT. Its protein is CASSNFPTGHLSTNEKLFF.

This sequence joins TRBV6-5 and TRBJ2-2; D unresolved. CDR3 size: 15 residues. V was cut by 5 bases and J by 6 bases, with 16 bases left in between. CDR1 is MNHEY and CDR2 is SVGAGI in the germline V gene. The CDR3 loop is CASSPLGPEAGELFF. CDR3 nucleotides: TGTGCCAGCAGTCCCCTCGGTCCCGAGGCCGGGGAGCTGTTTTTT.

A remark on this clone: Other DNA sequences in this sample translate to the same CDR3. The chain couples TRBV18 to TRBJ2-7; D is possibly TRBD1 (5 bases). This CDR3 contains 12 residues. The germline V gene has CDR1 KGHSH and CDR2 LQKENI. V gave up 4 bases and J gave up 3 bases, with 7 bases separating them. In DNA, the CDR3 is TGTGCCAGCTCACGCCAGGGCTACGAGCAGTACTTC. It encodes CASSRQGYEQYF.

The J gene is TRBJ2-1, the V gene TRBV2; 11 bases align to TRBD2. Trimming cost V 10 bases and J 3 bases; bases outside gene matches: 5. The CDR3 is 14 amino acids. Germline values: CDR1 SNHLY, CDR2 FYNNEI. This CDR3 is CANKGLADYNEQFF. In DNA, the CDR3 is TGTGCCAACAAGGGACTAGCGGACTACAATGAGCAGTTCTTC.

The chain links TRBV14 to TRBJ2-7; TRBD2 matches 11 bases. Germline values: CDR1 SGHDN, CDR2 FVKESK. V trimming: 6 bases; J trimming: 0 bases; junction bases outside the gene matches: 7. The CDR3 sequence is 16 residues long. The CDR3 spells CASSQTGLAASYEQYF. CDR3 coding DNA: TGTGCCAGCAGTCAAACGGGACTAGCGGCCTCCTACGAGCAGTACTTC.

The CDR3 region is CASSFSGSSNQPQHF. The CDR3 DNA sequence: TGTGCCAGCAGTTTTTCGGGGAGTAGCAATCAGCCCCAGCATTTT. The rearrangement links TRBV28 to TRBJ1-5; D ambiguous. Trimming took off 3 bases at V and 0 bases at J, with 9 bases between the two ends. The CDR3 covers 15 residues. Germline V gene lookup returns CDR1 MDHEN and CDR2 SYDVKM.

This clone was observed a handful of times. This chain uses TRBV14 with TRBJ1-1; 7 positions match TRBD1. From germline, CDR1 is SGHDN and CDR2 FVKESK. The junction had 6 bases not matched to a gene; V was cut back by 4 bases and J by 4 bases. The CDR3 sequence is 14 residues long. This chain's CDR3 is CASSRETGTTEAFF. The DNA for the CDR3 is TGTGCCAGCAGCCGAGAGACAGGGACCACTGAAGCTTTCTTT.

As to this clone: The same CDR3 also results from other DNA sequences found in this sample. The V and J genes are TRBV19 and TRBJ1-5; D not resolved. The germline gives CDR1 LNHDA, CDR2 SQIVND (reference sequence). This CDR3 spans 15 amino acids. Trimming removed 4 bases at V and 0 bases at J, with 10 bases between. CDR3 in DNA: TGTGCCAGTAGTACCACAGCATATAGCAATCAGCCCCAGCATTTT. It yields the protein CASSTTAYSNQPQHF.

The chain employs TRBV18 and TRBJ2-5; D gene uncertain. Germline V lookup: CDR1 KGHSH, CDR2 LQKENI. The CDR3 is 12 residues long. V lost 2 bases, J lost 3 bases, and 4 bases lay in between. The CDR3 coding sequence is TGTGCCAGCTCACCAGTAAAAGAGACCCAGTACTTC. This translates into CASSPVKETQYF. Together with reference TRBV18 and TRBJ2-5, the CDR3 gives the full variable domain: NAGVMQNPRHLVRRRGQEARLRCSPMKGHSHVYWYRQLPEEGLKFMVYLQKENIIDESGMPKERFSAEFPKEGPSILRIQQVVRGDSAAYFCASSPVKETQYFGPGTRLLVL.

V gene TRBV6-6 combines with J gene TRBJ2-4; D is ambiguous. V lost 7 bases, J lost 8 bases, and 9 bases lay in between. This CDR3 is 11 amino acids long. The V gene's germline CDR1 is MNHNY and CDR2 SVGAGI (reference sequence). The CDR3 is CASTYLDIQYF. Here the CDR3 DNA reads TGTGCCAGCACCTATCTAGACATTCAGTACTTC.

The rearrangement uses TRBV5-6 and TRBJ1-4; D possibly corresponds to TRBD1 (6 bases). V was cut by 0 bases and J by 8 bases, with 14 bases left in between. The CDR3 runs 15 residues. Germline loops: CDR1 SGHDT, CDR2 YYEEEE. The CDR3 sequence: CASSLVSGGREKLFF. CDR3 DNA sequence: TGTGCCAGCAGCTTGGTTTCGGGGGGCAGAGAAAAACTGTTTTTT.

The genes are TRBV7-2 and TRBJ2-3; D perhaps matches TRBD2 (5 bases). Trimming removed 4 bases from V and 1 base from J, with 15 bases in between. CDR3 length equals 16 residues. CDR1 SGHTA and CDR2 FQGNSA come from the germline V gene. The CDR3 region is CASSSPGEKGTDTQYF. In nucleotides, the CDR3 is TGTGCCAGCAGCTCACCCGGGGAGAAGGGCACAGATACGCAGTATTTT.

This rearrangement joins TRBV18 to TRBJ1-2; D unresolved. Trimming pared 5 bases from V and 0 bases from J, leaving 16 bases between. The length of the CDR3 is 16 residues. CDR1 and CDR2 (germline): KGHSH, LQKENI. DNA of the CDR3: TGTGCCAGCTCATCCTTCTCGACGACTCCTAACTATGGCTACACCTTC. It yields the protein CASSSFSTTPNYGYTF.

The rearrangement links TRBV6-5 to TRBJ1-5; 8 bases are shared with TRBD1. Germline trimming cut 4 bases from V and 6 bases from J; bases unmatched to any gene: 8. The CDR3 sequence is 15 residues long. Per the germline V gene, CDR1 is MNHEY and CDR2 is SVGAGI. CDR3 in amino acids: CASSSTGGTVQPQHF. Written as DNA, the CDR3 is TGTGCCAGCAGTTCTACAGGGGGGACGGTTCAGCCCCAGCATTTT.

CDR3 amino acids: CASSGGINEKLFF. The CDR3 DNA follows: TGTGCCAGCTCAGGGGGGATCAACGAAAAACTGTTTTTT. The V call is TRBV11-2, the J call TRBJ1-4, with 7 positions matching TRBD1. After removal of 8 bases from V and 8 bases from J, the junction contained 8 bases not matched to a gene. CDR3 length equals 13 residues. Germline CDR1 reads SGHAT; CDR2 reads FQNNGV.

The V gene is TRBV27, the J gene TRBJ1-5; D is possibly TRBD1 (6 bases). Germline loops: CDR1 MNHEY, CDR2 SMNVEV (reference sequence). With 5 bases removed from V and 6 bases from J, the gap between germline ends came to 14 bases. This CDR3 is built from 14 residues. Here the CDR3 reads CASSVQGLGQPQHF. Here the CDR3 DNA reads TGTGCCAGCAGTGTACAGGGATTGGGTCAGCCCCAGCATTTT.

This sequence joins TRBV27 and TRBJ2-1; 10 nucleotides agree with TRBD1. V lost 8 bases to trimming and J lost 4 bases; unmatched junction nucleotides: 8. The V gene's germline CDR1 is MNHEY and CDR2 SMNVEV (reference sequence). The CDR3 extends over 15 amino acids. The CDR3 protein is CASGTGQGVYNEQFF. The CDR3 nucleotides read TGTGCCAGCGGAACCGGACAGGGGGTTTACAATGAGCAGTTCTTC.

CDR3 region: CASSMRAISNQPQHF. Here the CDR3 DNA reads TGTGCCAGTAGTATGCGGGCAATTAGCAATCAGCCCCAGCATTTT. The chain employs TRBV19 and TRBJ1-5; D is unresolved. The V end was cut by 3 bases, the J end by 0 bases, with 9 bases between. Germline assignment: CDR1 LNHDA and CDR2 SQIVND (reference sequence). The CDR3 is made up of 15 amino acids.

V and J are TRBV29-1 and TRBJ1-2; the match to TRBD1 covers 9 bases. Germline CDR1 and CDR2: SQVTM and ANQGSEA. The CDR3 has 13 amino acids. Trimming cost V 6 bases and J 1 base; bases outside gene matches: 3. CDR3 region: CSVRDRDNYGYTF. The CDR3 DNA is TGCAGCGTCCGGGACAGGGATAACTATGGCTACACCTTC.

This clone was seen more than once but under ten times. This chain joins TRBV5-4 and TRBJ1-2; TRBD1 might be the D (5 bases). CDR1 SGHNT and CDR2 YYREEE come from the germline V gene (reference sequence). The CDR3 extends over 16 amino acids. V lost 4 bases and J 4 bases, leaving 20 bases between the germline ends. In DNA form, the CDR3 reads TGTGCCAGCAGCCTTACCTTCCTTCGACAGATCTATGGCTACACCTTC. Its translation is CASSLTFLRQIYGYTF.

The chain carries TRBV27 and TRBJ2-6; D unresolved. The V end was cut by 2 bases, the J end by 0 bases, with 14 bases between. The CDR3 is made up of 18 amino acids. Germline loops: CDR1 MNHEY, CDR2 SMNVEV (reference sequence). The CDR3 reads CASSLTPPEVSGANVLTF. The CDR3 DNA follows: TGTGCCAGCAGTTTAACCCCACCAGAGGTCTCTGGGGCCAACGTCCTGACTTTC.

This chain uses TRBV3-1 (or the pseudogene TRBV3-2) with TRBJ1-3; 7 bases agree with TRBD1. The ends lost 4 bases at V and 2 bases at J; junction bases unmatched: 2. The germline gives CDR1 LGHDT, CDR2 YNNKEL (reference sequence). CDR3 length: 14 amino acids. The CDR3 DNA reads as TGTGCCAGCAGCCTAGGACAGGCTGGAAACACCATATATTTT. Amino acids: CASSLGQAGNTIYF.

This clone was observed once. This chain connects TRBV2 to TRBJ1-1; D not resolved. The CDR3 is made up of 15 amino acids. Germline assignment: CDR1 SNHLY and CDR2 FYNNEI. The ends were cut back, 1 base at V and 5 bases at J, with 14 bases in the middle. The CDR3 nucleotides read TGTGCCAGCAGTGAAGATAGTGGAGTGGATACTGAAGCTTTCTTT. It is translated as CASSEDSGVDTEAFF.

The V and J genes are TRBV27 and TRBJ1-5, with 8 bases aligning to TRBD1. Per the germline V gene, CDR1 is MNHEY and CDR2 is SMNVEV (reference sequence). After removal of 3 bases from V and 3 bases from J, the junction contained 13 bases not matched to a gene. The length of the CDR3 is 18 residues. DNA for the CDR3: TGTGCCAGCAGTTTGACCGGGACAGGATGGGATCCCAATCAGCCCCAGCATTTT. This sequence encodes CASSLTGTGWDPNQPQHF.

The chain joins TRBV30 to TRBJ2-7; D is ambiguous. Germline lookup yields CDR1 GTSNPN and CDR2 SVGIG (reference sequence). The CDR3 is made up of 10 amino acids. The V gene lost 5 bases and the J gene lost 4 bases, with 6 bases spanning the gap. The CDR3 region has the DNA TGTGCCTGGGGAGCTTACGAGCAGTACTTC. It specifies CAWGAYEQYF.